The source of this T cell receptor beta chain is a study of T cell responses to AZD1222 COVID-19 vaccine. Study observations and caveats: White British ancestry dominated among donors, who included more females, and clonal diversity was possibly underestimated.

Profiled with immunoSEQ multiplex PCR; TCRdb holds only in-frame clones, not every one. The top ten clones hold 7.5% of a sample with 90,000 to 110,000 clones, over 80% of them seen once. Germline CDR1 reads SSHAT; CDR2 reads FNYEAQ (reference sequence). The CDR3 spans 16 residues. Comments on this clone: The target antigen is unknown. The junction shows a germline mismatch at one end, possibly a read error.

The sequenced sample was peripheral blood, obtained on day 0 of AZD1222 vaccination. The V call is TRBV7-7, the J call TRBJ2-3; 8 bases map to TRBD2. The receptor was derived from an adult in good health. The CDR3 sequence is CASSLVAGGSTDTQYF. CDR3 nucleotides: TGTGCTAGCAGCTTAGTTGCGGGGGGCAGCACAGATACGCAGTATTTT.